This TCR beta chain emerged from a study of T-cell memory formation after mild COVID-19. 5'RACE primed from the constant segment yielded TCR alpha and TCR beta cDNA libraries bearing sample barcodes and UMIs. TCRdb analysed the 5' RACE reads with MiXCR anew, one entry per CDR3 protein. Among 35,000 to 55,000 distinct CDR3 sequences listed, 8% to 10% were seen once. About this clonotype: Its antigen remains unknown.

Study-wide findings and caveats: Clones shrinking between day 15 and 85 showed a balanced CD4/CD8 split, and those that grew later tilted toward CD4+. Within pre-infection memory, some responding clones were found, suggesting cross-reactive memory joined.

The CDR3 loop spans 12 amino acids. Germline V lookup: CDR1 LGHDT, CDR2 YNNKEL (reference sequence). Trimming removed 2 bases from V and 5 bases from J, with 6 bases in between. Sequenced sample: PBMCs or a T cell subset sorted from them (not recorded which). The rearrangement links TRBV3-1 to TRBJ1-1; D gene ambiguous. This sequence originates from an adult woman who had mild COVID-19 (a few samples of this study predate the infection). Cell type and time point are not known. The CDR3 is CASSQTTTEAFF. The CDR3 DNA is TGTGCCAGCAGCCAAACTACGACTGAAGCTTTCTTT. The variable domain in full, with the rest retrieved from reference TRBV3-1 and TRBJ1-1, is DTAVSQTPKYLVTQMGNDKSIKCEQNLGHDTMYWYKQDSKKFLKIMFSYNNKELIINETVPNRFSPKSPDKAHLNLHINSLELGDSAVYFCASSQTTTEAFFGQGTRLTVV.